This TCR beta chain was recorded in a study of cytomegalovirus exposure and HLA in healthy donors. Study at large: Out of several hundred genotyped donors, about 80% belonged to the Caucasian-associated ancestry cluster.

In the PCR, 60 Vbeta and 13 Jbeta primers were used. The protocol was immunoSEQ multiplex PCR, while the TCRdb copy is restricted to in-frame clones and leaves out a portion. Among over 130,000 clones listed, 65% to 90% were seen once. Germline values: CDR1 SEHNR, CDR2 FQNEAQ (reference sequence). Trimming took 5 bases from V and 0 from J, leaving 7 bases between them. There are 13 residues in the CDR3. What was sequenced was PBMCs. This clonotype was sampled from a female donor in good health and CMV-seronegative. This chain connects TRBV7-9 to TRBJ1-2, with D uncertain. The CDR3 DNA follows: TGTGCCAGCAGCCCCCTTGCTAACTATGGCTACACCTTC. Its protein product is CASSPLANYGYTF.